This T cell receptor (beta chain) was recovered during a study of response to subunit inactivated influenza vaccine. In the case of this clonotype: Its antigen is unknown.

Study-level findings and limits: That few new T cells are recruited by each seasonal influenza vaccination was the authors' suggestion.

Germline V gives CDR1 SGHRS, CDR2 YFSETQ. The CDR3 is made up of 16 amino acids. V dropped 0 bases and J dropped 6; count of bases not matched to a gene: 7. TCRdb reprocessed the RT-PCR reads via MiXCR and lists one record per CDR3 protein. The data show 500,000 to 700,000 distinct CDR3 sequences, roughly 25% seen once. This sample was also put to use in a study of T cells expressing NK-cell markers. That source reports: For TCR beta, cDNA was produced by 5'RACE template switching with UMIs. These clonotypes, the leaders elsewhere, also led the CD3+CD56-NKG2C+ fraction in a handful of donors. It was still unclear whether expanded NKG2C+ T cell clones were HCMV specific.

The chain uses TRBV5-1 and TRBJ2-3, with 10 bases matching TRBD1. This receptor was identified in a man aged 50-60 years who received an inactivated influenza vaccine. This sample comprised CD4+ T cells sorted from PBMCs, obtained 12 days after vaccination. The CDR3 loop reads CASSLGLTGGYDTQYF. The CDR3 DNA is TGCGCCAGCAGCTTGGGTCTGACAGGGGGCTACGATACGCAGTATTTT.